The 2 T cell receptor beta chains below all came from one sample that was sequenced in a study of cytomegalovirus exposure and HLA in healthy donors. The PCR was carried out with 60 Vbeta primers and 13 Jbeta primers. TCRdb keeps only in-frame clones here, not all; method: immunoSEQ multiplex PCR. The sample shows over 200,000 clones, just over 75% of them seen only once. Sequenced input: PBMCs. The receptors were gathered from a woman aged 60-75 years in good health and CMV-seropositive.

In this sample, this clone turned up a few times. The chain combines TRBV29-1 with TRBJ2-4; 7 bases are shared with TRBD1. V trimming: 2 bases; J trimming: 6 bases; junction bases outside the gene matches: 4. The CDR3 covers 13 residues. Germline values: CDR1 SQVTM, CDR2 ANQGSEA. The CDR3 coding sequence is TGCAGCGTTGAAAAACAGGGGAGAAACATTCAGTACTTC. It codes for CSVEKQGRNIQYF.

The chain joins TRBV5-8 to TRBJ1-2; 8 bases fit TRBD1. The CDR3 sequence is 15 residues long. Germline V gene data show CDR1 as SGHTS and CDR2 as YDEGEE. The V and J ends lost 0 bases and 4 bases, in that order; junction bases with no gene match: 5. CDR3 in amino acids: CASSLGDRGSYGYTF. The CDR3 DNA follows: TGTGCCAGCAGCTTGGGTGACAGGGGTAGCTATGGCTACACCTTC.